The rows below give T cell receptor beta chains drawn from one sample of a study of blood T cells in healthy people across ages. TCRdb recomputed calls from the 5' RACE reads with MiXCR, one row per CDR3 protein. Among approximately 600,000 distinct CDR3 sequences listed, about 54% were seen once. The sample consisted of blood. The receptor source for this set is a man between 60 and 75 years old in good health. The CDR3 runs from the conserved cysteine through the conserved F or W. The order of the fields is J gene, V gene, clone size, D gene, CDR3 DNA, CDR3 protein. The D gene is left open where the match is weak. Clone size, where shown, is once, few, many, or a class for clones that have expanded.

TRBJ2-3	TRBV29-1	.	.	TGCAGCGTTCCTACTAGGGGGGGCACAGATACGCAGTATTTT	CSVPTRGGTDTQYF
TRBJ2-7	TRBV14	.	.	TGTGCCAGCAGCCAACGGGTGGGGGTCCAGGGCACCTACGAGCAGTACTTC	CASSQRVGVQGTYEQYF
TRBJ2-7	TRBV28	many	.	TGTGCCAGCAGTTATCTAGCTCGGGAGTCCTACGAGCAGTACTTC	CASSYLARESYEQYF
TRBJ1-1	TRBV20-1	.	.	TGCAGTGCTAGACCTGGGGGGGTGAACACTGAAGCTTTCTTT	CSARPGGVNTEAFF
TRBJ2-1	TRBV29-1	.	.	TGCAGCGCCGCCCCCGGTCCCTCCTACAATGAGCAGTTCTTC	CSAAPGPSYNEQFF
TRBJ1-2	TRBV6-6	.	.	TGTGCCAGCAGTTACCCGGACGGGGGAGGCTATGGCTACACCTTC	CASSYPDGGGYGYTF
TRBJ1-2	TRBV28	.	TRBD1	TGTGCCAGCAGGGCCGGGACAGGGTATTATGTTGATGGCTACACCTTC	CASRAGTGYYVDGYTF
TRBJ2-2	TRBV3-1	.	.	TGTGCCAGCAGCCAAGATCCGGGGTACACCGGGGAGCTGTTTTTT	CASSQDPGYTGELFF
TRBJ1-2	TRBV29-1	few	TRBD1	TGCAGCGTTGGACAGGGGCCCTCCTATGGCTACACCTTC	CSVGQGPSYGYTF
TRBJ2-5	TRBV20-1	.	TRBD2	TGCAGTGCTCTGCCGACTAGCGGGGCGCGGGAGACCCAGTACTTC	CSALPTSGARETQYF
TRBJ1-1	TRBV13	.	.	TGTGCCAGCAGCCCCAGGTCGAACACTGAAGCTTTCTTT	CASSPRSNTEAFF
TRBJ2-5	TRBV20-1	.	TRBD2	TGCAGTGCTAAGACTAGCGGGGGAGAGACCCAGTACTTC	CSAKTSGGETQYF
TRBJ2-2	TRBV20-1	few	.	TGCAGTGCCCTAGAGCAGAACACCGGGGAGCTGTTTTTT	CSALEQNTGELFF
TRBJ2-7	TRBV27	.	.	TGTGCCAGCAGTCGGATCGCGGGGGCGACCTGCGAGCAGTACTTC	CASSRIAGATCEQYF
TRBJ2-2	TRBV5-6	few	TRBD1	TGTGCCAGCAGAGAGGAAAGGGGGCCTAACACCGGGGAGCTGTTTTTT	CASREERGPNTGELFF
TRBJ1-1	TRBV29-1	.	TRBD1	TGCAGCGGCGGGACAGGGAACACTGAAGCTTTCTTT	CSGGTGNTEAFF
TRBJ1-2	TRBV3-1	many	.	TGTGCCAGCAGCCAGGAGTCCCTCCGGGGCTACACCTTC	CASSQESLRGYTF
TRBJ2-5	TRBV5-1	few	.	TGCGCCTGCAGCCGCGACAGTTTTTGGGAGCAGTACTTC	CACSRDSFWEQYF
TRBJ2-3	TRBV11-2	.	.	TGTGCCAGCAGCTTTAGGGGGACCACAGATACGCAGTATTTT	CASSFRGTTDTQYF
TRBJ2-1	TRBV3-1	few	.	TGTGCCAGCAGCCAAGATAGCGGAGAGCAGTTCTTC	CASSQDSGEQFF
TRBJ2-6	TRBV29-1	.	.	TGCAGCGTTGCGCAGGCTGGGGCCAACGTCCTGACTTTC	CSVAQAGANVLTF
TRBJ1-2	TRBV20-1	few	.	TGCAGTGCTAACATCGAAGGGGGTTCCTATGGCTACACCTTC	CSANIEGGSYGYTF
TRBJ1-2	TRBV2	.	.	TGTGCCAGCAGTGAAGGGGGGTTTAGAGATTATGGCTACACCTTC	CASSEGGFRDYGYTF
TRBJ2-1	TRBV20-1	.	TRBD2	TGCAGTGCTAGCGGGGGGAGGTACAATGAGCAGTTCTTC	CSASGGRYNEQFF
TRBJ2-3	TRBV6-5	.	.	TGTGCCAGCAGTTACTCGATGAGGTCCGGGGGAGGAGCAGATACGCAGTATTTT	CASSYSMRSGGGADTQYF
TRBJ2-7	TRBV10-3	.	.	TGTGCCATCAGTGATTACAGCTCTTACGAGCAGTACTTC	CAISDYSSYEQYF
TRBJ1-4	TRBV4-2	.	TRBD1	TGTGCCAGCAGTAACAGGGGGCGCGATGAAAAACTGTTTTTT	CASSNRGRDEKLFF